Included here is one T cell receptor beta chain sequence, with context. Its target is not known. This specimen comes from a study of Graves' ophthalmopathy and Graves' hyperthyroidism. About the research overall: Peripheral blood samples were taken at initial diagnosis, before any treatment.

CDR3 size: 15 residues. Per germline, CDR1 MRHNA and CDR2 SNTAGT. V trimming: 5 bases; J trimming: 6 bases; junction bases outside the gene matches: 10. Amplifying from RNA transcripts, the study obtained TCR beta CDR3 regions. Second-round multiplex PCR came after first-round RT-PCR with HTBI primers. TCRdb independently ran MiXCR on the multiplex PCR reads; one entry per CDR3 protein. The repertoire holds 740,000 or so distinct CDR3 sequences, with 40% as singletons. Other autoimmune diseases, uncontrolled infections, pregnancy or lactation led to the exclusion of patients. Study findings and constraints: Cross-validated, the 13-signature model showed 87.88%/81.08% sensitivity/specificity, and 80%/75% in the test set. Blood also held most thyroid clonotypes expanded above 0.001 frequency.

The V and J genes are TRBV6-4 and TRBJ2-7; 10 nucleotides line up with TRBD1. Sequencing was carried out using peripheral blood. The clonotype comes from an adult man with Graves' ophthalmopathy. The CDR3 spells CASSPGTGELGEQYF. The CDR3 DNA sequence: TGTGCCAGCAGTCCCGGGACAGGGGAGCTGGGCGAGCAGTACTTC.